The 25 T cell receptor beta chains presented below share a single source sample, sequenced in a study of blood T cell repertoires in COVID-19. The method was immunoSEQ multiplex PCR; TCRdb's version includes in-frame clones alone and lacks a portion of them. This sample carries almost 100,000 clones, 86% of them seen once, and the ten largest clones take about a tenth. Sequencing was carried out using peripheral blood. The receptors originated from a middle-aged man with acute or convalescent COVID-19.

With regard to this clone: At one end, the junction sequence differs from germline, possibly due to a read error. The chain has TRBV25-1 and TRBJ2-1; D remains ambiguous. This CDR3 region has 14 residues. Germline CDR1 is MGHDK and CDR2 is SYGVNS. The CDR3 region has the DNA TGTGCCAGCGGTAGACAAACCTCCCACAATGAGCAGTTCTTC. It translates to CASGRQTSHNEQFF.

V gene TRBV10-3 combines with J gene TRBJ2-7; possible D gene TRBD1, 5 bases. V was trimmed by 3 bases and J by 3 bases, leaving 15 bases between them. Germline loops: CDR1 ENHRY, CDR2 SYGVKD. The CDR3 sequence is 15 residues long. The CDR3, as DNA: TGTGCCATCAGTGATGACAGTCTTTATCGCTACGAGCAGTACTTC. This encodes CAISDDSLYRYEQYF.

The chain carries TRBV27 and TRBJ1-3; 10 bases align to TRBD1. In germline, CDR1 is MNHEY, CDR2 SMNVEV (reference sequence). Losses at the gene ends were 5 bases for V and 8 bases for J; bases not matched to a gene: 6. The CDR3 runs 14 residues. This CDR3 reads CASSLTGGMDTIYF. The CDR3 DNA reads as TGTGCCAGCAGTCTGACAGGGGGCATGGACACCATATATTTT.

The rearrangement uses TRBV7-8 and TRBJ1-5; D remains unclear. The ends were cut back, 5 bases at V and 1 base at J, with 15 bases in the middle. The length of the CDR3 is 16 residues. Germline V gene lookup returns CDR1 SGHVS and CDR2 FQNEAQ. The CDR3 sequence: CASSPRRDTSNQPQHF. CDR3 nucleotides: TGTGCCAGCAGCCCGCGCCGAGACACAAGCAATCAGCCCCAGCATTTT.

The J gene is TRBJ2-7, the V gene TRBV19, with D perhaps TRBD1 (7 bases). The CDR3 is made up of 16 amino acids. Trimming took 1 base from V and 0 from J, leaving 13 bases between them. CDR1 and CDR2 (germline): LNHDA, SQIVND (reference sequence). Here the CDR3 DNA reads TGTGCCAGTAGTATAGGGATCAGGGGGGCCTCCTACGAGCAGTACTTC. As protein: CASSIGIRGASYEQYF.

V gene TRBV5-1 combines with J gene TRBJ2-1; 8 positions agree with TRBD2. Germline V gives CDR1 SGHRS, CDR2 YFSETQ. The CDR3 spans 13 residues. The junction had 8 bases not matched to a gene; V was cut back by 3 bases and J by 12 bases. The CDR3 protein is CASSSVAGRGQFF. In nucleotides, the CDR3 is TGCGCCAGCAGCTCAGTAGCGGGAAGAGGGCAGTTCTTC.

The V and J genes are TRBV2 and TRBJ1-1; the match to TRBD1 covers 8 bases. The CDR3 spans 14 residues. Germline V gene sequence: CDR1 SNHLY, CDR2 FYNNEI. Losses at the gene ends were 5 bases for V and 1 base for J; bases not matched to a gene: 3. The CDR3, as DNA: TGTGCCAGCAGTAGAGGGACAGGGAACACTGAAGCTTTCTTT. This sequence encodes CASSRGTGNTEAFF. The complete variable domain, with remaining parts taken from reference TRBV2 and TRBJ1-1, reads EPEVTQTPSHQVTQMGQEVILRCVPISNHLYFYWYRQILGQKVEFLVSFYNNEISEKSEIFDDQFSVERPDGSNFTLKIRSTKLEDSAMYFCASSRGTGNTEAFFGQGTRLTVV.

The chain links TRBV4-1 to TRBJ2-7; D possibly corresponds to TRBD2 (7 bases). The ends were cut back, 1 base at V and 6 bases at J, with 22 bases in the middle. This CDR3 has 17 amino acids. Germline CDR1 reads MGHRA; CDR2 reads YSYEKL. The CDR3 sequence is CASSQVAGRQAMFEQYF. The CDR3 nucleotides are TGCGCCAGCAGCCAAGTAGCGGGTCGACAGGCAATGTTCGAGCAGTACTTC.

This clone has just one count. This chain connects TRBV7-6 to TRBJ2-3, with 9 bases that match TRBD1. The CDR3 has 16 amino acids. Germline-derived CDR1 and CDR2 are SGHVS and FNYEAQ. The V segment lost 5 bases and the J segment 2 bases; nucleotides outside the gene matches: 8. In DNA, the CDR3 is TGTGCCAGCAGCGAAAGGGGGACAGGGTACACAGATACGCAGTATTTT. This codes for CASSERGTGYTDTQYF.

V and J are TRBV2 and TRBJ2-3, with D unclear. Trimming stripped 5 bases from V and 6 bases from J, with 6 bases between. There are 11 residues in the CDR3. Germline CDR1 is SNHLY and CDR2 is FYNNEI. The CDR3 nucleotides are TGTGCCAGCAGTAAACGGGATACGCAGTATTTT. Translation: CASSKRDTQYF.

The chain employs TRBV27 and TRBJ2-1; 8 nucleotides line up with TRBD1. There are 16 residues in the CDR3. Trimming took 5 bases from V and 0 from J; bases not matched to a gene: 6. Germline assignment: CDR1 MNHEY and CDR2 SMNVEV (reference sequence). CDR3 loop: CASSNPRGHSYNEQFF. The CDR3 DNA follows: TGTGCCAGCAGTAATCCCAGGGGGCACTCCTACAATGAGCAGTTCTTC.

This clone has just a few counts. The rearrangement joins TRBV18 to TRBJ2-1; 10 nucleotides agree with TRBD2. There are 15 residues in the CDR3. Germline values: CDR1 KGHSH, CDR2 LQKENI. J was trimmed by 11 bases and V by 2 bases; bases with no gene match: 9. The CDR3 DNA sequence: TGTGCCAGCTCACCATCCTCTAGCGGGGGATATCAGCAGTTCTTC. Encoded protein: CASSPSSSGGYQQFF.

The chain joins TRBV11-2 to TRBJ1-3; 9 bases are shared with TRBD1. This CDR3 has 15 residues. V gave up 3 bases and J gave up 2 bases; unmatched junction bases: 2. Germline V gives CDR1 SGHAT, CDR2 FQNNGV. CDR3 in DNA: TGTGCCAGCAGCTTGGGGACAGGGACTGGAAACACCATATATTTT. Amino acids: CASSLGTGTGNTIYF.

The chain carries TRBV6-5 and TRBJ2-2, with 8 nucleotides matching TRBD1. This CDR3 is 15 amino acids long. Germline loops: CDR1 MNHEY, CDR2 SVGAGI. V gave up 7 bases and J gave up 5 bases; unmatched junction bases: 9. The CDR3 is CASIVDRGGTGELFF. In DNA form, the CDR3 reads TGTGCCAGCATTGTCGACAGGGGCGGTACCGGGGAGCTGTTTTTT.

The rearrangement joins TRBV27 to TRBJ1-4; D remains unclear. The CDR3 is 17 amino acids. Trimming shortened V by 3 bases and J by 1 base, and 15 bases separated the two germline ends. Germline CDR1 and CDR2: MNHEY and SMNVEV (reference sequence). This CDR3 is CASSLAGYKVTNEKLFF. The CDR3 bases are TGTGCCAGCAGTTTGGCGGGGTACAAAGTAACTAATGAAAAACTGTTTTTT.

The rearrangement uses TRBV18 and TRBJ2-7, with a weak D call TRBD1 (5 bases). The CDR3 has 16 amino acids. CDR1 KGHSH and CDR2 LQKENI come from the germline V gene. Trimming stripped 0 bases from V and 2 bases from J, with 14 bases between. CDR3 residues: CASSPPSTGRTYEQYF. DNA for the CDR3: TGTGCCAGCTCACCACCCTCTACAGGTAGGACCTACGAGCAGTACTTC.

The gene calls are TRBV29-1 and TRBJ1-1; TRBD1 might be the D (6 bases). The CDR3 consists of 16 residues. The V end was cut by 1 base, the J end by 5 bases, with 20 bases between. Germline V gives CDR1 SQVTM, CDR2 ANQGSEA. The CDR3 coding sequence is TGCAGCGTTGAAGGGGGCAGGGGAAACTTAGGGACTGAAGCTTTCTTT. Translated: CSVEGGRGNLGTEAFF.

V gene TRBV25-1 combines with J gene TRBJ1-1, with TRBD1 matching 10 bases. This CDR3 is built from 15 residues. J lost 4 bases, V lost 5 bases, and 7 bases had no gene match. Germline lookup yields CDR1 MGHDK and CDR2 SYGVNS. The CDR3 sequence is CASSYQTGGGTEAFF. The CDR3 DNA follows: TGTGCCAGCAGTTACCAGACAGGGGGCGGCACTGAAGCTTTCTTT.

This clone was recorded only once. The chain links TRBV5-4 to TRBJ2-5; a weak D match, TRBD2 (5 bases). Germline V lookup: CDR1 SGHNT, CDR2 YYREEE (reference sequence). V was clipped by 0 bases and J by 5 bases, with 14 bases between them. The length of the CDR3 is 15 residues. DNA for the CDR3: TGTGCCAGCAGCTTGGCCGGCGGGTTCGGTGAGACCCAGTACTTC. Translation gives CASSLAGGFGETQYF. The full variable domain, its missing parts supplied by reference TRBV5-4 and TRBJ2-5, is ETGVTQSPTHLIKTRGQQVTLRCSSQSGHNTVSWYQQALGQGPQFIFQYYREEENGRGNFPPRFSGLQFPNYSSELNVNALELDDSALYLCASSLAGGFGETQYFGPGTRLLVL.

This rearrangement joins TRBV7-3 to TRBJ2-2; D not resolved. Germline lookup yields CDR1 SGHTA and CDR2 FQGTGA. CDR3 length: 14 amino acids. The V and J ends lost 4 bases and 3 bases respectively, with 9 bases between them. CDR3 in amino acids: CASSSSSDTGELFF. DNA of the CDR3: TGTGCCAGCAGCTCTTCGAGCGACACCGGGGAGCTGTTTTTT.

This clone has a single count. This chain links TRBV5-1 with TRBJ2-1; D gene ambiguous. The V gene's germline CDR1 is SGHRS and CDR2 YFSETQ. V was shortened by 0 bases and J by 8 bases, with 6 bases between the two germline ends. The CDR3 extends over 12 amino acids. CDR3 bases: TGCGCCAGCAGCTTGGTTCCAGATGAGCAGTTCTTC. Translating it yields CASSLVPDEQFF. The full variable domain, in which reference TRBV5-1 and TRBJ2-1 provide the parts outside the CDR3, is KAGVTQTPRYLIKTRGQQVTLSCSPISGHRSVSWYQQTPGQGLQFLFEYFSETQRNKGNFPGRFSGRQFSNSRSEMNVSTLELGDSALYLCASSLVPDEQFFGPGTRLTVL.

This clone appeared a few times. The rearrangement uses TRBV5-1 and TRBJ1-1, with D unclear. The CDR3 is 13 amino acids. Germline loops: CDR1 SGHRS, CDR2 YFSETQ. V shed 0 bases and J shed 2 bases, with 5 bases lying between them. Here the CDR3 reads CASSLVRNTEAFF. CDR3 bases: TGCGCCAGCAGCTTGGTTAGAAACACTGAAGCTTTCTTT.

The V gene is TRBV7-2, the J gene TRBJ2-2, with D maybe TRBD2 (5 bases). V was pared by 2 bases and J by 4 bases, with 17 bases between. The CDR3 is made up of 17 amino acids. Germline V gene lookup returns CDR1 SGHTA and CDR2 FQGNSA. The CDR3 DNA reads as TGTGCCAGCAGCTTATTCGGTCTAGCCACTATCACCGGGGAGCTGTTTTTT. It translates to CASSLFGLATITGELFF.

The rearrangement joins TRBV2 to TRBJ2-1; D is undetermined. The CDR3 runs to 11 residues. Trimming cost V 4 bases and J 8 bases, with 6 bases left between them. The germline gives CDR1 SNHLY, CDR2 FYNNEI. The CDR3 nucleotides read TGTGCCAGCAGTGTCCGGGATGAGCAGTTCTTC. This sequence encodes CASSVRDEQFF.

Here the CDR3 reads CASSLRAGPPYEQYF. The CDR3 region has the DNA TGTGCCAGCAGCTTACGGGCAGGGCCGCCCTACGAGCAGTACTTC. V gene TRBV7-9 combines with J gene TRBJ2-7; possible D gene TRBD1, 5 bases. V lost 2 bases to trimming and J lost 2 bases, with 13 bases between them. Germline values: CDR1 SEHNR, CDR2 FQNEAQ (reference sequence). The CDR3 contains 15 residues.